One and the same sample provided the 3 T cell receptor beta chains below, sequenced in a study of patients and donors after allogeneic stem cell transplantation. TCRdb reanalysed the RT-PCR reads using MiXCR and keeps one entry per CDR3 protein. Of about 150,000 distinct CDR3 sequences detected, about 36% appear once; the ten largest clones hold about 50%. The source material was blood, either unsorted or a sorted T cell fraction (not recorded which). The source of these receptors is a human donor who was either an allogeneic HSCT recipient or a stem cell or donor lymphocyte infusion donor (not recorded which). It is not recorded whose cells these are; they may come from a transplant donor.

Concerning this clonotype: A junction end diverges from the germline sequence, so it may reflect a read error. V usage is TRBV27 and J usage is TRBJ1-5; 7 bases fit TRBD1. The CDR3 has 17 amino acids. Per the germline V gene, CDR1 is MNHEY and CDR2 is SMNVEV (reference sequence). The CDR3 spells CANNQGQNLYSNQPLHF. In nucleotides, the CDR3 is TGTGCCAACAACCAGGGACAGAACCTTTATAGCAATCAGCCCCTGCATTTT.

This clonotype was recorded a few times. The rearrangement joins TRBV9 to TRBJ2-1; 7 bases line up with TRBD1. This CDR3 is built from 13 residues. Unmatched junction bases numbered 4, after V lost 6 bases and J lost 4 bases. Germline assignment: CDR1 SGDLS and CDR2 YYNGEE. In DNA, the CDR3 is TGTGCCAGCACCGGGACAGAGTACAATGAGCAGTTCTTC. Residues: CASTGTEYNEQFF.

This clonotype was picked up a small number of times. This chain links TRBV5-5 with TRBJ1-3; possible D gene TRBD1, 5 bases. Germline-derived CDR1 and CDR2 are SGHKS and YYEKEE (reference sequence). The CDR3 extends over 15 amino acids. V was trimmed by 4 bases and J by 0 bases, leaving 11 bases between them. The DNA for the CDR3 is TGTGCCAGCAGCCCGGGACCGAACTCTGGAAACACCATATATTTT. It encodes CASSPGPNSGNTIYF.